This T cell receptor beta chain was profiled in a study of post-analysis software for immune sequencing data. Turning to the study itself: Some patients lacked subtype; others had relapsing-remitting, secondary progressive or progressive-relapsing disease. Study findings and constraints: F measure grouped same-batch samples tightly together. The normalized Chao1 diversity of multiple sclerosis patients was significantly lower than that of controls. Relative to controls, patients had a handful of TRBV segments at higher frequency, with TRBV5-6, TRBV5-1 and TRBV20-1 among these.

Researchers reported that TCR beta cDNA libraries carried unique molecular identifiers. Using its own MiXCR run on the PCR reads, TCRdb lists one record per CDR3 protein. The data show roughly 200,000 distinct CDR3 sequences, roughly 30% seen once. Per germline, CDR1 MGHRA and CDR2 YSYEKL. The CDR3 runs 16 residues. V lost 1 base and J 2 bases, leaving 13 bases between the germline ends. This clonotype was detected many times. Its antigen is not identified. Sequencing used blood. This TCR was sampled from a girl aged 2 to 17 with multiple sclerosis. The chain joins TRBV4-1 to TRBJ2-3, with a weak D call TRBD2 (6 bases). DNA for the CDR3: TGCGCCAGCAGCCAAGCTCGGGAGAGAATCACAGATACGCAGTATTTT. This gives the protein CASSQARERITDTQYF.